This T cell receptor beta chain stems from a study of blood T cells in healthy people across ages. Primers used in a second PCR of about 7 to 11 cycles were a sample-barcoded 5' primer and a J-beta primer mix. TCRdb fed the 5' RACE reads into MiXCR, producing one record per CDR3 protein. The profile shows under 800,000 distinct CDR3 sequences, about 40% of them singletons. The J segment lost 9 bases and the V segment lost 4 bases, leaving 7 bases of the junction unmatched. CDR1 SGHTS and CDR2 YDEGEE come from the germline V gene. The CDR3 loop spans 13 amino acids. Comments on this clonotype: The antigen remains undetermined.

The study, taken as a whole, reports: Age showed a roughly linear inverse relationship with TCR beta diversity per million T cells. The unknown donor CMV status may have confounded expanded clonotype changes.

The TCR sequence derives from a woman aged 55-70 years in good health. The specimen sequenced was blood. The V call is TRBV5-8, the J call TRBJ2-1; 7 bases are a match to TRBD2. CDR3 nucleotides: TGTGCCAGCAGCCCTTCGCGGGGGAGTGAGCAGTTCTTC. Encoded protein: CASSPSRGSEQFF.